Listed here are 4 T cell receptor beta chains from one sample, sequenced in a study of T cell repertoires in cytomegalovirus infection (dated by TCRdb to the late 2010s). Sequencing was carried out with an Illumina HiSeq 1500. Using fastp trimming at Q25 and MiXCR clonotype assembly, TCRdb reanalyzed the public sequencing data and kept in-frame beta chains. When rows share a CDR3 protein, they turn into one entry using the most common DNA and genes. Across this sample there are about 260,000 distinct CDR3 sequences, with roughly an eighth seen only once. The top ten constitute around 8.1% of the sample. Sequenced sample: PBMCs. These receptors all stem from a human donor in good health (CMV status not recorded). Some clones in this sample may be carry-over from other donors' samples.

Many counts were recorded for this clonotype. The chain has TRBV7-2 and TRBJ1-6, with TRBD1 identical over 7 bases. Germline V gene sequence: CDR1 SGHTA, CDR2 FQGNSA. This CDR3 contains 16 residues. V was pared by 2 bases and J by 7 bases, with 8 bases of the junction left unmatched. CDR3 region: CASSLRDRARNSPLHF. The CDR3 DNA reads TGTGCCAGCAGCTTAAGGGACAGAGCTCGGAATTCACCCCTCCACTTT.

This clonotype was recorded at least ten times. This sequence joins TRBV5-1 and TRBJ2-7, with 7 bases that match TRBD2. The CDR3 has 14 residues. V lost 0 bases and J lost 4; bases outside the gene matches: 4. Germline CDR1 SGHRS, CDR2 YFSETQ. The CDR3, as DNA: TGCGCCAGCAGCTTGGAGGCCGGGAGGTACGAGCAGTACTTC. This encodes CASSLEAGRYEQYF.

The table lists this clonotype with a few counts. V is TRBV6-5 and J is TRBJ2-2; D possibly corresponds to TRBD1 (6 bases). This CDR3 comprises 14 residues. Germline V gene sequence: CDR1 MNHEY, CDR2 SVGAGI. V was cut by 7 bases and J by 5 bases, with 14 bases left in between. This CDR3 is CASTPPGDTGELFF. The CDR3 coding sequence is TGTGCCAGCACGCCTCCAGGGGATACCGGGGAGCTGTTTTTT.

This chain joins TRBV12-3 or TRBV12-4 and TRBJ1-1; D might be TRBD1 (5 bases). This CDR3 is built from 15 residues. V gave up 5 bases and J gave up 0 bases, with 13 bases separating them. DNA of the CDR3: TGTGCCAGCAGTCACCCCGACAGAATGAACACTGAAGCTTTCTTT. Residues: CASSHPDRMNTEAFF.